The 25 T cell receptor beta chains listed next were all sequenced from one sample in a study of regulatory dendritic cells for organ transplantation. Clones were sequenced by immunoSEQ multiplex PCR, and TCRdb holds only the in-frame ones, with some missing. The sample lists tens of thousands of clones; around 90% were seen once. The sample consisted of naive CD8+ T cells from blood. Specified subset: CD45RA+ naive T cells. Source of these receptors: a human donor in good health.

This clone was seen once. The CDR3 DNA is TGTGCCAGTAGTATTGCAGGGCGACACACAGATACGCAGTATTTT. This codes for CASSIAGRHTDTQYF. This chain joins TRBV19 and TRBJ2-3, with a weak D call TRBD1 (5 bases). The CDR3 extends over 15 amino acids. V was clipped by 3 bases and J by 2 bases, with 12 bases between them. Looked up from germline, CDR1 is LNHDA and CDR2 is SQIVND (reference sequence).

This clone has only a few counts. J is TRBJ2-2 and V is TRBV14; D may be TRBD2 (5 bases). The V and J ends lost 1 base and 5 bases respectively, with 11 bases between them. Looked up from germline, CDR1 is SGHDN and CDR2 is FVKESK. The CDR3 covers 15 residues. The CDR3 DNA reads TGTGCCAGCAGCCAAGGAGGGCACGGGACCGGGGAGCTGTTTTTT. Residues: CASSQGGHGTGELFF.

This clone showed up just a few times. The rearrangement uses TRBV27 and TRBJ1-2, with TRBD1 matching over 7 bases. The CDR3 has 14 residues. The J segment lost 0 bases and the V segment lost 2 bases, leaving 0 bases of the junction unmatched. CDR1 MNHEY and CDR2 SMNVEV come from the germline V gene (reference sequence). The CDR3: CASSLQGANYGYTF. CDR3 in DNA: TGTGCCAGCAGTTTACAGGGGGCTAACTATGGCTACACCTTC.

The genes are TRBV27 and TRBJ1-6, with TRBD1 identical over 7 bases. The V gene end was trimmed by 2 bases and the J gene end by 8 bases; junction bases not matched to a gene: 3. The CDR3 runs to 14 residues. The germline CDR1 and CDR2 sequences are MNHEY and SMNVEV (reference sequence). The CDR3: CASSLSRGDSPLHF. The CDR3, as DNA: TGTGCCAGCAGTTTAAGCAGGGGGGATTCACCCCTCCACTTT.

This chain uses TRBV13 with TRBJ2-1, with D unclear. The V gene's germline CDR1 is PRHDT and CDR2 FYEKMQ (reference sequence). Trimming pared 0 bases from V and 8 bases from J, leaving 5 bases between. The CDR3 has 12 amino acids. The CDR3 reads CASSLGYDEQFF. CDR3 coding DNA: TGTGCCAGCAGCTTAGGTTACGATGAGCAGTTCTTC.

V and J are TRBV9 and TRBJ2-1, with D unresolved. This CDR3 contains 14 residues. Per the germline V gene, CDR1 is SGDLS and CDR2 is YYNGEE. V was trimmed by 3 bases and J by 10 bases, leaving 17 bases between them. The CDR3 bases are TGTGCCAGCAGCGGTATATTTGGGTCAGAAGAGCAGTTCTTC. As protein: CASSGIFGSEEQFF.

The V and J genes are TRBV5-4 and TRBJ2-3; D may correspond to TRBD1 or TRBD2 (7 bases each). This CDR3 contains 15 residues. Trimming shortened V by 5 bases and J by 4 bases, and 17 bases separated the two germline ends. Germline V gives CDR1 SGHNT, CDR2 YYREEE (reference sequence). CDR3 sequence reads: CASSLVRGGSDTQYF. CDR3 DNA sequence: TGTGCCAGCAGTCTGGTCAGGGGGGGTTCAGATACGCAGTATTTT.

The chain joins TRBV13 to TRBJ2-7, with 11 bases aligning to TRBD1. The germline V gene has CDR1 PRHDT and CDR2 FYEKMQ (reference sequence). The CDR3 consists of 16 residues. V lost 3 bases and J lost 1; bases outside the gene matches: 5. The CDR3 here is CASSFRGQGASYEQYF. The CDR3 nucleotides are TGTGCCAGCAGCTTCCGCGGACAGGGGGCGTCCTACGAGCAGTACTTC.

CDR3: CASSSGSEKLFF. CDR3 bases: TGTGCCAGCAGCTCTGGGAGTGAAAAACTGTTTTTT. The rearrangement links TRBV7-9 to TRBJ1-4; no definite D call. Trimming took off 4 bases at V and 7 bases at J, with 7 bases between the two ends. CDR3 length: 12 residues. Germline loops: CDR1 SEHNR, CDR2 FQNEAQ (reference sequence).

The chain links TRBV28 to TRBJ2-3; D gene ambiguous. From germline, CDR1 is MDHEN and CDR2 SYDVKM. The CDR3 totals 10 residues. Trimming removed 8 bases from V and 6 bases from J, with 6 bases in between. The chain's CDR3 is CASSSDTQYF. The CDR3 DNA follows: TGTGCCAGCTCAAGTGATACGCAGTATTTT.

This CDR3 is CASSQGTGVLGDTIYF. In nucleotides, the CDR3 is TGTGCCAGCAGCCAAGGGACAGGGGTGCTAGGGGACACCATATATTTT. This chain uses TRBV4-2 with TRBJ1-3; the match to TRBD1 covers 9 bases. The CDR3 totals 16 residues. The ends lost 1 base at V and 8 bases at J; junction bases unmatched: 9. In germline, CDR1 is LGHNA, CDR2 YNFKEQ.

V gene TRBV19 combines with J gene TRBJ1-6; D gene unclear. The CDR3 is 14 residues long. The V end lost 4 bases, the J end lost 13 bases, and 17 bases lay between the germline ends. CDR1 is LNHDA and CDR2 is SQIVND in the germline V gene (reference sequence). The CDR3 reads CASSTSGTLLPLHF. The CDR3 DNA follows: TGTGCCAGTAGTACATCCGGCACACTTCTCCCCCTCCACTTT.

The V and J genes are TRBV7-9 and TRBJ2-3, with TRBD2 matching 10 bases. The CDR3 has 16 amino acids. After removal of 5 bases from V and 0 bases from J, the junction contained 5 bases not matched to a gene. Germline V gene sequence: CDR1 SEHNR, CDR2 FQNEAQ (reference sequence). The CDR3 is CASSRAGGPSTDTQYF. The DNA of the CDR3 is TGTGCCAGCAGCCGAGCGGGAGGGCCGAGCACAGATACGCAGTATTTT. Filled out from reference TRBV7-9 and TRBJ2-3, the complete variable domain reads DTGVSQNPRHKITKRGQNVTFRCDPISEHNRLYWYRQTLGQGPEFLTYFQNEAQLEKSRLLSDRFSAERPKGSFSTLEIQRTEQGDSAMYLCASSRAGGPSTDTQYFGPGTRLTVL.

V usage is TRBV27 and J usage is TRBJ2-3, with D unclear. Germline CDR1 reads MNHEY; CDR2 reads SMNVEV (reference sequence). Trimming removed 8 bases at V and 3 bases at J, with 3 bases between. The CDR3 is made up of 10 amino acids. The CDR3 here is CASGTDTQYF. The CDR3 DNA sequence: TGTGCCAGCGGTACAGATACGCAGTATTTT.

This sequence joins TRBV7-9 and TRBJ1-1; D unresolved. Germline loops: CDR1 SEHNR, CDR2 FQNEAQ (reference sequence). This CDR3 is 15 amino acids long. V lost 4 bases to trimming and J lost 7 bases, with 19 bases between them. Written as DNA, the CDR3 is TGTGCCAGCAGCTCCAGCGGACCGATAACAAGTGAAGCTTTCTTT. Translated: CASSSSGPITSEAFF.

The chain couples TRBV9 to TRBJ2-3; TRBD2 is a possible D gene (6 bases). Trimming stripped 0 bases from V and 5 bases from J, with 13 bases between. The CDR3 has 15 residues. CDR1 is SGDLS and CDR2 is YYNGEE in the germline V gene. CDR3 sequence: CASSVGLNSGDTQYF. The CDR3 region has the DNA TGTGCCAGCAGCGTAGGGTTAAATAGCGGAGATACGCAGTATTTT. Full variable domain (missing parts from reference TRBV9 and TRBJ2-3): DSGVTQTPKHLITATGQRVTLRCSPRSGDLSVYWYQQSLDQGLQFLIQYYNGEERAKGNILERFSAQQFPDLHSELNLSSLELGDSALYFCASSVGLNSGDTQYFGPGTRLTVL.

The gene calls are TRBV7-3 and TRBJ2-1; weak D call: TRBD1 (6 bases). CDR1 is SGHTA and CDR2 is FQGTGA in the germline V gene. This CDR3 spans 14 amino acids. Trimming cost V 2 bases and J 3 bases, with 8 bases left between them. CDR3 amino acids: CASSLPGHYNEQFF. In DNA, the CDR3 is TGTGCCAGCAGCTTACCGGGACACTACAATGAGCAGTTCTTC.

The rearrangement uses TRBV9 and TRBJ2-3; 10 bases match TRBD2. Germline-derived CDR1 and CDR2 are SGDLS and YYNGEE. The CDR3 has 16 amino acids. Trimming at V came to 1 base and at J to 6 bases, leaving 8 bases not matched to a gene. CDR3 nucleotide sequence: TGTGCCAGCAGCGTACCGCCTAGCGGGGGACTGGATACGCAGTATTTT. Protein product: CASSVPPSGGLDTQYF.

The chain employs TRBV28 and TRBJ1-2; 8 nucleotides agree with TRBD1. Looked up from germline, CDR1 is MDHEN and CDR2 is SYDVKM. V lost 6 bases, J lost 4 bases, and 7 bases stayed unmatched. This CDR3 has 14 amino acids. The CDR3 sequence: CASRGTGTGYGYTF. The DNA of the CDR3 is TGTGCCAGCAGAGGAACCGGGACAGGCTATGGCTACACCTTC.

This clone was seen once. V and J are TRBV27 and TRBJ1-4; weak D call: TRBD1 (5 bases). Trimming removed 5 bases from V and 4 bases from J, with 14 bases in between. The germline gives CDR1 MNHEY, CDR2 SMNVEV (reference sequence). The CDR3 is made up of 15 amino acids. The CDR3 sequence is CASSPPGLINEKLFF. CDR3 in DNA: TGTGCCAGCAGTCCGCCGGGACTCATTAATGAAAAACTGTTTTTT.

The chain links TRBV28 to TRBJ2-5; D not certain. The ends were cut back, 4 bases at V and 4 bases at J, with 7 bases in the middle. The germline V gene encodes CDR1 MDHEN and CDR2 SYDVKM. The CDR3 spans 12 residues. The CDR3 is CASSYNRETQYF. The CDR3 DNA sequence: TGTGCCAGCAGTTATAATCGAGAGACCCAGTACTTC.

This chain's CDR3 is CASSPLLEGHEQYF. CDR3 sequence (DNA): TGTGCCAGCAGTCCACTCCTCGAAGGCCACGAGCAGTACTTC. The V call is TRBV27, the J call TRBJ2-5; D is undetermined. The tail of the sequence fits TRBJ2-7 better, so the J call may be wrong. CDR1 and CDR2 from the germline V gene are MNHEY and SMNVEV (reference sequence). This CDR3 has 14 residues.

CDR3 DNA: TGTGCCACCAGCCCCGACACGGACACTGAAGCTTTCTTT. Its protein product is CATSPDTDTEAFF. The genes are TRBV15 and TRBJ1-1; D ambiguous. The germline V gene has CDR1 LNHNV and CDR2 YYDKDF (reference sequence). V lost 5 bases, J lost 3 bases, and 10 bases lay in between. CDR3 size: 13 residues. The variable domain in full, completed from reference TRBV15 and TRBJ1-1, reads DAMVIQNPRYQVTQFGKPVTLSCSQTLNHNVMYWYQQKSSQAPKLLFHYYDKDFNNEADTPDNFQSRRPNTSFCFLDIRSPGLGDTAMYLCATSPDTDTEAFFGQGTRLTVV.

CDR3 sequence reads: CASSYRGYTSYEQYF. The CDR3 DNA is TGTGCCAGCAGTTACAGGGGGTATACCTCCTACGAGCAGTACTTC. This chain connects TRBV6-6 to TRBJ2-7; D may be TRBD1 (6 bases). This CDR3 spans 15 amino acids. Germline CDR1 reads MNHNY; CDR2 reads SVGAGI (reference sequence). Trimming removed 2 bases at V and 0 bases at J, with 11 bases between.

The V and J genes are TRBV15 and TRBJ2-7, with 7 bases that match TRBD1. J lost 0 bases, V lost 5 bases, and 4 bases had no gene match. The CDR3 extends over 14 amino acids. In germline, CDR1 is LNHNV, CDR2 YYDKDF (reference sequence). The CDR3 DNA follows: TGTGCCACCAGCGGACGGGACAGCTCCTACGAGCAGTACTTC. Protein: CATSGRDSSYEQYF.